This TCR beta chain was documented in a study of control samples from healthy donors and cancer patients. Data came from immunoSEQ multiplex PCR; TCRdb stores just in-frame clones and leaves some out. This table holds about 75,000 clones, less than 95% found once. The CDR3 consists of 13 residues. Trimming took 10 bases from V and 0 from J, leaving 7 bases between them. Looked up from germline, CDR1 is MDHEN and CDR2 is SYDVKM. V and J are TRBV28 and TRBJ1-6; no reliable D call. The sequence was collected from a woman between 40 and 55 years old in good health. Sequenced: blood. The CDR3 DNA reads as TGTGCCATTAGGAGCTCCTATAATTCACCCCTCCACTTT. Its translation: CAIRSSYNSPLHF.